The clone carrying this T cell receptor beta chain was observed at least ten times. This study enrolled people aged 18 to 89 from around 26 US geographic areas. This record belongs to a study of blood T cell repertoires in COVID-19. Study-wide background: T cells, B-cell-depleted T cells, or PBMCs provided the cDNA or gDNA that served as material.

Data came from immunoSEQ multiplex PCR; TCRdb stores just in-frame clones and leaves some out. The table lists approximately 180,000 clones, roughly 89% of them singletons. V was pared by 0 bases and J by 3 bases, with 10 bases of the junction left unmatched. The germline gives CDR1 LGHNA, CDR2 YNFKEQ. This CDR3 spans 17 amino acids. This chain joins TRBV4-2 and TRBJ2-7, with TRBD2 matching 8 bases. The sequence was collected from a woman in her thirties or forties with acute COVID-19. The sample taken for sequencing was PBMCs or T cells enriched from blood (not recorded which). The CDR3 DNA follows: TGTGCCAGCAGCCAAGATCGGGCAGAGCGGGGGAACTACGAGCAGTACTTC. It specifies CASSQDRAERGNYEQYF.